The entry below gives a single T cell receptor beta chain sequence along with its context. The data were taken from a study of blood T cells in healthy people across ages. A second about 6 to 12 cycle PCR used barcoded and J-beta primers. Each of the cDNA molecules was tagged by a template-switch adaptor with 12 random nucleotides. TCRdb reprocessed the 5' RACE reads via MiXCR and lists one record per CDR3 protein. The table shows about 1,400,000 distinct CDR3 sequences, with roughly 59% occurring only once. The germline CDR1 and CDR2 sequences are MDHEN and SYDVKM. The CDR3 loop spans 16 amino acids. V lost 2 bases and J lost 2; bases outside the gene matches: 9.

The chain links TRBV28 to TRBJ2-7; 7 bases agree with TRBD1. The sample taken for sequencing was blood. The TCR originated in a man between 18 and 29 years old in good health. The CDR3 DNA is TGTGCCAGCAGTTTACATCCAGGGGGAGAAACCTACGAGCAGTACTTC. This sequence encodes CASSLHPGGETYEQYF.